This paragraph covers one TCR beta chain sequence. This clonotype was seen ten or more times. Its antigen is currently not known. No base quality values were provided; no much bigger clone lies one nucleotide off. This sample is part of a study of low-dose radiotherapy and immunotherapy resistance in tumors (dated 2022 in TCRdb). Background for the entire study: Patients in Cohort 1 were given 0.5 Gy per fraction every 2 weeks, and the prescribed total PTV dose was 6.5 Gy. Cohort 2 received 1 Gy per fraction every two weeks, with a total of 13 Gy over 26 weeks. Nivolumab was administered intravenously as a 240 mg flat dose every two weeks, and ipilimumab was administered intravenously at 1 mg/kg every six weeks. Cyclophosphamide 200 mg/m2 was given intravenously every two weeks, one day before each radiation and immunotherapy administration. Starting on cycle 1 day 1, patients took 300 mg of aspirin by mouth once a day for four cycles. Trial participants were not randomized into treatment groups. Eight patients were included in the translational analysis: three from the first dose cohort and the first five from the second dose cohort.

From cysteine to phenylalanine, the CDR3 is 15 amino acids long. Only the CDR3 DNA is retained, 45 bases long and in frame from the first base. From a lookup of the germline V gene, CDR1 and CDR2 are LGHNA and YNFKEQ. V is trimmed back by 0 bases and J by 5 bases, and the junction contains 2 bases that no gene match accounts for. The time point label, read with the paper, signifies: after trial treatment. The sample's treatment or condition, from its label and the paper: LDRT plus nivolumab, ipilimumab, low-dose cyclophosphamide and aspirin (RACIN trial). The donors took part in RACIN, a single-arm, phase I, dose-escalation trial that combined nivolumab, ipilimumab, aspirin, low-dose cyclophosphamide and low-dose radiotherapy. Patients were eligible if they had advanced solid tumors that were TIL-negative. The sequencer listed for this sample is Illumina HiSeq 2500. First-strand cDNA was synthesized with Superscript III and a set of TRAV- and TRBV-specific primers, covering both TCRalpha and TCRbeta chains. TCRs were amplified for around 20 PCR cycles with Phusion, using a constant-region primer paired with the adapter attached to the V primers. The MessageAmp II aRNA Amplification Kit was used to amplify the isolated mRNA, with in vitro transcription run for approximately 15 hours at 37 degrees C. The Dynabeads mRNA DIRECT Purification Kit was used to isolate mRNA for TCR sequencing. Indexed Illumina adapters were added in a second approximately 25-cycle Phusion PCR, and the resulting products were purified with AMPure XP beads. The paper's data handling went like this. Using custom Perl scripts, TCR sequences that encoded the same protein were pooled, out-of-frame sequences were dropped, and the abundance of each clonotype was calculated. Any TCR sequence backed by just one read was left out of the analysis. Among the metrics used to describe the repertoires were Shannon entropy, Gini index, clonality, richness, and the frequency of TCRs shared between repertoires. TCRdb redid the processing of the public reads, applying fastp at Q25 and MiXCR, and retained in-frame beta chains. Under each unique CDR3 protein, matching rows form one entry showing the most common genes and DNA. Here the V and J calls rest on TCRdb's processing, not on the authors' analysis. This sample comprises some 100,000 distinct CDR3 sequences, about 20% of them detected only once. The ten top clones hold roughly 13% of the sample.

This material consisted of PBMCs, taken after low-dose radiotherapy plus immunotherapy. The clonotype originates from a female donor with ovarian cancer. The chain was built from TRBV4-2 and TRBJ2-5; 11 junctional bases match TRBD2. Read as DNA, the sequence is TGTGCCAGCAGCCAAGAAGTAGCGGGAGGGGAGACCCAGTACTTC. It is translated as CASSQEVAGGETQYF.